What follows are 19 T cell receptor beta chains derived from one specimen sequenced in a study of blood T cell repertoires in COVID-19. Using immunoSEQ multiplex PCR, the repertoire was profiled, and TCRdb retains in-frame clones only, with some absent. In the table there are over 200,000 clones, about 87% of which are singletons. The sequenced sample consisted of peripheral blood. The receptors derive from a man aged 60-69 years who had recovered from COVID-19.

The chain has TRBV7-9 and TRBJ1-2; no firm D call. The CDR3 contains 13 residues. Per germline, CDR1 SEHNR and CDR2 FQNEAQ (reference sequence). The V end lost 5 bases, the J end lost 2 bases, and 9 bases lay between the germline ends. The CDR3 sequence is CASSNPQNYGYTF. The CDR3, as DNA: TGTGCCAGCAGCAACCCTCAGAACTATGGCTACACCTTC.

V gene TRBV6-5 combines with J gene TRBJ1-5; D gene uncertain. Between the trimmed V and J ends, which lost 2 bases and 3 bases, there was a span of 11 bases. This CDR3 comprises 15 residues. CDR1 MNHEY and CDR2 SVGAGI come from the germline V gene. The CDR3 DNA follows: TGTGCCAGCAGTTACGGTGGAGGGCCCAATCAGCCCCAGCATTTT. Its protein is CASSYGGGPNQPQHF.

The chain employs TRBV6-4 and TRBJ2-2; TRBD1 is a possible D gene (5 bases). The V gene lost 6 bases and the J gene lost 4 bases, with 12 bases spanning the gap. This CDR3 spans 14 amino acids. The germline V gene encodes CDR1 MRHNA and CDR2 SNTAGT. The CDR3 here is CASRGRESTGELFF. CDR3 in DNA: TGTGCCAGCAGGGGCAGGGAAAGCACCGGGGAGCTGTTTTTT.

This clone was observed a handful of times. The chain joins TRBV6-2 or TRBV6-3 to TRBJ2-5; 7 bases agree with TRBD2. V was clipped by 0 bases and J by 5 bases; unmatched bases: 6. The CDR3 covers 15 residues. Germline CDR1 MNHEY, CDR2 SVGEGT. The CDR3: CASSYSPAGSETQYF. As DNA, the CDR3 is TGTGCCAGCAGTTACTCACCAGCGGGGTCGGAGACCCAGTACTTC.

This chain uses TRBV10-3 with TRBJ1-1; no clear D gene. Looked up from germline, CDR1 is ENHRY and CDR2 is SYGVKD. Trimming took 8 bases from V and 2 from J, leaving 15 bases between them. CDR3 length: 14 residues. The CDR3: CAIVRGVGNTEAFF. CDR3 in DNA: TGTGCCATCGTACGGGGTGTCGGCAACACTGAAGCTTTCTTT.

CDR3 residues: CASSQDDTGHGYTF. CDR3 sequence (DNA): TGTGCCAGCAGCCAAGATGATACAGGGCATGGCTACACCTTC. The V gene is TRBV4-2, the J gene TRBJ1-2; a possible D gene is TRBD1 (6 bases). The CDR3 contains 14 residues. Germline assignment: CDR1 LGHNA and CDR2 YNFKEQ. V was pared by 0 bases and J by 6 bases, with 11 bases between.

The chain carries TRBV9 and TRBJ1-1, with D hard to call. V gave up 0 bases and J gave up 5 bases, with 8 bases separating them. Germline loops: CDR1 SGDLS, CDR2 YYNGEE. The CDR3 runs 13 residues. This chain's CDR3 is CASSVEVQTEAFF. The CDR3 nucleotides are TGTGCCAGCAGCGTAGAAGTTCAGACTGAAGCTTTCTTT.

V is TRBV6-2 or TRBV6-3 and J is TRBJ2-7; 11 bases agree with TRBD1. Germline V gene sequence: CDR1 MNHEY, CDR2 SVGEGT. V gave up 0 bases and J gave up 7 bases; unmatched junction bases: 8. This CDR3 is 16 amino acids long. CDR3 amino acids: CASSYSLGQGVWEQYF. The CDR3, as DNA: TGTGCCAGCAGTTACTCTCTGGGACAGGGGGTATGGGAGCAGTACTTC.

This clone was found once. The rearrangement links TRBV11-2 to TRBJ1-1; possibly TRBD1 for D (6 bases). This CDR3 is built from 16 residues. Per the germline V gene, CDR1 is SGHAT and CDR2 is FQNNGV. The V end lost 5 bases, the J end lost 6 bases, and 22 bases lay between the germline ends. The CDR3 DNA sequence: TGTGCCAGCAGCCATAGGGCGACCGCAGGGGTTGCTGAAGCTTTCTTT. Translation: CASSHRATAGVAEAFF. The full variable domain, in which reference TRBV11-2 and TRBJ1-1 provide the parts outside the CDR3, is EAGVAQSPRYKIIEKRQSVAFWCNPISGHATLYWYQQILGQGPKLLIQFQNNGVVDDSQLPKDRFSAERLKGVDSTLKIQPAKLEDSAVYLCASSHRATAGVAEAFFGQGTRLTVV.

The V and J genes are TRBV11-2 and TRBJ2-7; 14 bases match TRBD2. V was clipped by 2 bases and J by 2 bases; unmatched bases: 8. Germline values: CDR1 SGHAT, CDR2 FQNNGV. The CDR3 spans 18 residues. This chain's CDR3 is CASSLRRLAGGNTYEQYF. The CDR3 DNA sequence: TGTGCCAGCAGCTTACGGCGACTAGCGGGGGGGAATACCTACGAGCAGTACTTC.

The chain couples TRBV29-1 to TRBJ2-3; D is ambiguous. V lost 6 bases to trimming and J lost 2 bases, with 6 bases between them. This CDR3 spans 11 amino acids. Germline V lookup: CDR1 SQVTM, CDR2 ANQGSEA. The CDR3 bases are TGCAGCGTCCGGTACACAGATACGCAGTATTTT. This encodes CSVRYTDTQYF.

The genes are TRBV7-2 and TRBJ1-3; no firm D call. Germline V gene lookup returns CDR1 SGHTA and CDR2 FQGNSA. Trimming stripped 6 bases from V and 4 bases from J, with 10 bases between. This CDR3 has 13 residues. CDR3 loop: CASSPYVGNTIYF. CDR3 coding DNA: TGTGCCAGCAGTCCCTACGTCGGAAACACCATATATTTT. Looking up the rest from reference TRBV7-2 and TRBJ1-3 gives the full variable domain: GAGVSQSPSNKVTEKGKDVELRCDPISGHTALYWYRQSLGQGLEFLIYFQGNSAPDKSGLPSDRFSAERTGGSVSTLTIQRTQQEDSAVYLCASSPYVGNTIYFGEGSWLTVV.

The table lists this clone with a few counts. The chain links TRBV7-8 to TRBJ1-1; D not resolved. Looked up from germline, CDR1 is SGHVS and CDR2 is FQNEAQ. The ends were cut back, 0 bases at V and 0 bases at J, with 11 bases in the middle. The CDR3 contains 16 residues. CDR3 in DNA: TGTGCCAGCAGCTTAGCTAGCGCGTCGGTGAACACTGAAGCTTTCTTT. It specifies CASSLASASVNTEAFF. Variable domain in full (rest from reference TRBV7-8 and TRBJ1-1): GAGVSQSPRYKVAKRGQDVALRCDPISGHVSLFWYQQALGQGPEFLTYFQNEAQLDKSGLPSDRFFAERPEGSVSTLKIQRTQQEDSAVYLCASSLASASVNTEAFFGQGTRLTVV.

The chain uses TRBV6-4 and TRBJ2-1, with TRBD2 matching 7 bases. J gave up 7 bases and V 6 bases, and 3 bases lay outside the gene matches. The germline V gene has CDR1 MRHNA and CDR2 SNTAGT. The CDR3 loop spans 12 amino acids. The CDR3 DNA is TGTGCCAGCAGGGGGGGAGGGAATGAGCAGTTCTTC. As protein: CASRGGGNEQFF.

CDR3 sequence: CASSLAESRLRDEQYF. The CDR3 region has the DNA TGTGCCAGCAGCTTAGCAGAGAGCCGCCTACGCGACGAGCAGTACTTC. This chain connects TRBV7-9 to TRBJ2-7; D remains ambiguous. Germline V gene data show CDR1 as SEHNR and CDR2 as FQNEAQ (reference sequence). The CDR3 consists of 16 residues. V was cut by 0 bases and J by 5 bases, with 17 bases left in between.

Of note for this clone: Relative to the germline gene, one junction end is altered; a read error may explain this. The gene calls are TRBV7-8 and TRBJ2-7; TRBD2 might be the D (5 bases). Germline CDR1 and CDR2: SGHVS and FQNEAQ. The CDR3 covers 13 residues. The CDR3 bases are TGTGCCAGCAGCTTAGGGTCGACAACTCGGGAAAAGTTC. Protein: CASSLGSTTREKF.

The chain carries TRBV9 and TRBJ1-2, with D hard to call. V lost 3 bases, J lost 0 bases, and 12 bases lay in between. Looked up from germline, CDR1 is SGDLS and CDR2 is YYNGEE. This CDR3 contains 15 residues. This CDR3 is CASSALDGTNYGYTF. The CDR3 DNA is TGTGCCAGCAGCGCTTTGGACGGGACTAACTATGGCTACACCTTC.

This rearrangement joins TRBV9 to TRBJ1-3; D is possibly TRBD1 (5 bases). Trimming took 2 bases from V and 3 from J, leaving 9 bases between them. The length of the CDR3 is 14 residues. Germline CDR1 is SGDLS and CDR2 is YYNGEE. The CDR3 region is CASSVQGDGNTIYF. The DNA of the CDR3 is TGTGCCAGCAGCGTTCAGGGTGATGGAAACACCATATATTTT.

This sequence joins TRBV5-5 and TRBJ1-5; 8 positions match TRBD1. This CDR3 region has 16 residues. CDR1 and CDR2 (germline): SGHKS, YYEKEE (reference sequence). J gave up 5 bases and V 2 bases, and 9 bases lay outside the gene matches. CDR3 region: CASSLTGQGGYQPQHF. CDR3 DNA: TGTGCCAGCAGCTTAACTGGACAGGGAGGCTATCAGCCCCAGCATTTT.